This T cell receptor (beta chain) was identified during a study of beta chain features in type 1 diabetes. Study-wide results and limits: Type 1 diabetes patients had TCRB CDR3s that were shorter (moderately but significantly so) in all four CD4+ subsets.

To note about this clone: The antigen is unknown.

Populations obtained by sorting all exceeded 95% purity. The entirety of the isolated RNA underwent reverse transcription, so expressed TCRB transcripts were sequenced. TCRdb keeps only in-frame clones here, not all; method: immunoSEQ multiplex PCR. The table includes over 300,000 clones, 8% detected once. CDR3 length: 13 residues. V dropped 3 bases and J dropped 3 bases, with 9 bases sitting between them. Per germline, CDR1 SGHTA and CDR2 FQGNSA. The specimen sequenced was central memory CD4+ T cells from blood. This clonotype originated in a young woman in good health. The chain is built from TRBV7-2 and TRBJ2-7, with D unclear. The CDR3 DNA follows: TGTGCCAGCAGCTTTGCACTTCTCTACGAGCAGTACTTC. Residues: CASSFALLYEQYF. The full variable domain, in which reference TRBV7-2 and TRBJ2-7 provide the parts outside the CDR3, is GAGVSQSPSNKVTEKGKDVELRCDPISGHTALYWYRQSLGQGLEFLIYFQGNSAPDKSGLPSDRFSAERTGGSVSTLTIQRTQQEDSAVYLCASSFALLYEQYFGPGTRLTVT.